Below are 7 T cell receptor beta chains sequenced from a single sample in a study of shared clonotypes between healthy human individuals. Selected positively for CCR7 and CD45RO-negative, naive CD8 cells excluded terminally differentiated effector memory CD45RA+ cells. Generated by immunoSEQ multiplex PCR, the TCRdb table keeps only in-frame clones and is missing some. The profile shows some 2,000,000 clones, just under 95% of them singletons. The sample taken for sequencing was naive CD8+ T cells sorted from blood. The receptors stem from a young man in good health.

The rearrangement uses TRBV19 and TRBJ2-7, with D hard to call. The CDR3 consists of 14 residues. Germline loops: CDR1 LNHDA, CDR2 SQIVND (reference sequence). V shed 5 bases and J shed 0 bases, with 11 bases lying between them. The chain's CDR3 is CASSLRALSYEQYF. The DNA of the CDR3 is TGTGCCAGTAGTTTAAGGGCCCTCTCCTACGAGCAGTACTTC.

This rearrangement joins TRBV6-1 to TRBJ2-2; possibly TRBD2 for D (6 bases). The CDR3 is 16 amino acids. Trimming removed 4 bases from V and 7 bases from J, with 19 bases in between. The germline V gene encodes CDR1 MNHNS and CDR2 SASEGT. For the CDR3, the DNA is TGTGCCAGCAGTGCCCTTAATCCTAGCGTGGTCGGGGAGCTGTTTTTT. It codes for CASSALNPSVVGELFF.

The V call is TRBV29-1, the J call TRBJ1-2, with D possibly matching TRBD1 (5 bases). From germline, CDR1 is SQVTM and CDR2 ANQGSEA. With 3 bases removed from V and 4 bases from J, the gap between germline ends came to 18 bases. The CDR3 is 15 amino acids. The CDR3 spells CSVDLLLGGSYGYTF. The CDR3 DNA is TGCAGCGTTGACTTATTATTGGGGGGTTCCTATGGCTACACCTTC.

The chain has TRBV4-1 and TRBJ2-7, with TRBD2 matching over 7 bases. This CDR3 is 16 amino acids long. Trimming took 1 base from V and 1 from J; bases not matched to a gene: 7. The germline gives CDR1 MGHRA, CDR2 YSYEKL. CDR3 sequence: CASSQVATSRSYEQYF. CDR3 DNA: TGCGCCAGCAGCCAAGTGGCGACTAGCCGGTCCTACGAGCAGTACTTC.

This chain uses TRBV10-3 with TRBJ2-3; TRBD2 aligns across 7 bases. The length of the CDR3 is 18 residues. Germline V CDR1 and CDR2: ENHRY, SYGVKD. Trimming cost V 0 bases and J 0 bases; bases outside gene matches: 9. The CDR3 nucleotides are TGTGCCATCAGTGAGTCGGCTAGCGGACCTTCTAGCACAGATACGCAGTATTTT. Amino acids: CAISESASGPSSTDTQYF.

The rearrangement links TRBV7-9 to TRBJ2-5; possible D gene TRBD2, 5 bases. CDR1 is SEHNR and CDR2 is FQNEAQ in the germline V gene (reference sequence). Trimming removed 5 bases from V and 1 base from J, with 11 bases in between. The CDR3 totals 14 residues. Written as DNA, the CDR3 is TGTGCCAGCAGCCCCGAGGGCCCCCAAGAGACCCAGTACTTC. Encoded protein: CASSPEGPQETQYF.

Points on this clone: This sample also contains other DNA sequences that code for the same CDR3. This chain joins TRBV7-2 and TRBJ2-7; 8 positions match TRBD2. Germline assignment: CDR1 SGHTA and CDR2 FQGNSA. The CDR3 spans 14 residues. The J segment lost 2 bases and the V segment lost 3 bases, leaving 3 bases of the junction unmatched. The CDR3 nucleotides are TGTGCCAGCAGCTTGGCGGGAGGCACCTACGAGCAGTACTTC. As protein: CASSLAGGTYEQYF.